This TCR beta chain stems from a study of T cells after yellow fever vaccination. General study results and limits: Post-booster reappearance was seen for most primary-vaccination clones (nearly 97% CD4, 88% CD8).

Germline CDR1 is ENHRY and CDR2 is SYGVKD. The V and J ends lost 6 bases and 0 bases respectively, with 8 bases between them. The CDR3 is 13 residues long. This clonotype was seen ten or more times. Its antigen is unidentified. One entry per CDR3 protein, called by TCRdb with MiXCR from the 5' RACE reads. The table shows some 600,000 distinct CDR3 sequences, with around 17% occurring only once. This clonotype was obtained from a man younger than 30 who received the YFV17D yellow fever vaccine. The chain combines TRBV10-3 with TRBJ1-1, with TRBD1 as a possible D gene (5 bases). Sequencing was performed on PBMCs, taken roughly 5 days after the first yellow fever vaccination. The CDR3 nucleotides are TGTGCCATCAGGCGGGGACTGAACACTGAAGCTTTCTTT. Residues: CAIRRGLNTEAFF.